The 31 T cell receptor beta chains below all came from one sample that was sequenced in a study of blood T cells in healthy people across ages. Then a second PCR, running roughly 6 to 12 cycles, was carried out with a sample-barcoded 5' primer and a J-beta primer mix. TCRdb passed the 5' RACE reads through MiXCR, listing each CDR3 protein once. The data contain some 1.4 million distinct CDR3 sequences, 40% to 50% of them singletons. Sample: blood. The receptors come from a woman younger than 35 in good health.

This clonotype was picked up a small number of times. The V call is TRBV7-9, the J call TRBJ2-1; D possibly corresponds to TRBD1 (5 bases). The V end was cut by 0 bases, the J end by 6 bases, with 15 bases between. The CDR3 is 16 amino acids. Germline V gives CDR1 SEHNR, CDR2 FQNEAQ (reference sequence). Written as DNA, the CDR3 is TGTGCCAGCAGCTTAGCGGCTGGGCAGGGCCGCAATGAGCAGTTCTTC. Translated, it gives CASSLAAGQGRNEQFF.

This clonotype was counted between two and nine times. The genes are TRBV5-1 and TRBJ1-1, with 8 bases lining up with TRBD1. This CDR3 region has 16 residues. Losses at the gene ends were 2 bases for V and 4 bases for J; bases not matched to a gene: 10. In germline, CDR1 is SGHRS, CDR2 YFSETQ. This CDR3 reads CASSLTQGATATEAFF. CDR3 in DNA: TGCGCCAGCAGCTTAACCCAGGGGGCGACCGCCACTGAAGCTTTCTTT.

This clonotype was counted only a few times. The chain recombines TRBV20-1 with TRBJ1-4; D possibly corresponds to TRBD1 (5 bases). Germline CDR1 DFQATT, CDR2 SNEGSKA (reference sequence). Trimming stripped 1 base from V and 3 bases from J, with 9 bases between. The CDR3 has 14 residues. CDR3 sequence: CSARVGASNEKLFF. Written as DNA, the CDR3 is TGCAGTGCTAGAGTCGGGGCCTCTAATGAAAAACTGTTTTTT.

V is TRBV21-1 and J is TRBJ2-5; TRBD1 is the table's D call and was not checked against the DNA. The J call may be incorrect, as the DNA end agrees better with TRBJ2-7. TRBV21-1 is annotated as a pseudogene. The CDR3 has 17 residues. For the CDR3, the DNA is TGTGCCAGCAACCCCCGGGACAGGGGCCGATGGGAATACGAGCAGTACTTC. Translation: CASNPRDRGRWEYEQYF.

The sample holds a few counts of this clonotype. The chain employs TRBV29-1 and TRBJ2-5; TRBD1 agrees at 9 bases. Losses at the gene ends were 6 bases for V and 1 base for J; bases not matched to a gene: 12. The CDR3 spans 16 residues. CDR1 and CDR2 (germline): SQVTM, ANQGSEA. CDR3 in amino acids: CSVGRWDRVIQETQYF. CDR3 DNA sequence: TGCAGCGTGGGCCGTTGGGACAGGGTCATCCAAGAGACCCAGTACTTC. The full variable domain, completed using reference TRBV29-1 and TRBJ2-5, is SAVISQKPSRDICQRGTSLTIQCQVDSQVTMMFWYRQQPGQSLTLIATANQGSEATYESGFVIDKFPISRPNLTFSTLTVSNMSPEDSSIYLCSVGRWDRVIQETQYFGPGTRLLVL.

A note on this clonotype: The junction departs from germline at one end; a sequencing error may be responsible. The rearrangement uses TRBV5-1 and TRBJ2-7; D is possibly TRBD1 or TRBD2 (5 bases each). There are 17 residues in the CDR3. CDR1 and CDR2 from the germline V gene are SGHRS and YFSETQ. The CDR3 sequence is CAGSLGVSVENRYEQYF. The DNA for the CDR3 is TGCGCCGGCAGCTTGGGGGTGTCTGTCGAAAACCGCTACGAGCAGTACTTC.

This clonotype was found a few times. The rearrangement joins TRBV12-3 or TRBV12-4 to TRBJ1-6, with no clear D. The CDR3 loop spans 14 amino acids. V was clipped by 6 bases and J by 9 bases, with 15 bases between them. CDR3 coding DNA: TGTGCCAGCAGCGCCCCCCGGGAGGGTTCACCCCTCCACTTT. It yields the protein CASSAPREGSPLHF.

This clonotype came up once. At one of its ends the junction is not consistent with the germline gene, which may arise from a read error. CDR3 in DNA: TGTGCCAGCACTTTAGGACAGGGGGCAGGGGGCTACACCTTC. This translates into CASTLGQGAGGYTF. The chain recombines TRBV12-3 or TRBV12-4 with TRBJ1-2, with 11 nucleotides matching TRBD1. This CDR3 is 14 amino acids long.

This clonotype appeared a few times. The rearrangement joins TRBV4-1 to TRBJ2-2; 7 bases are a match to TRBD2. In germline, CDR1 is MGHRA, CDR2 YSYEKL. The CDR3 runs 17 residues. With V trimmed by 4 bases and J by 4 bases, 12 bases remained unmatched. CDR3 bases: TGCGCCAGCAGCCCTGTGACGGGAGGCCGAGGCACCGGGGAGCTGTTTTTT. Translation gives CASSPVTGGRGTGELFF.

The rearrangement uses TRBV20-1 and TRBJ2-5; D is perhaps TRBD2 (5 bases). The V end lost 7 bases, the J end lost 5 bases, and 17 bases lay between the germline ends. CDR3 size: 13 residues. Germline V gene sequence: CDR1 DFQATT, CDR2 SNEGSKA (reference sequence). The CDR3 protein is CSVSRTEPETQYF. In DNA, the CDR3 is TGCAGTGTGTCCCGGACTGAGCCTGAGACCCAGTACTTC.

The rearrangement links TRBV6-1 to TRBJ1-2; tentatively, D is TRBD1 (5 bases). V was clipped by 7 bases and J by 2 bases, with 14 bases between them. CDR3 size: 14 residues. CDR1 is MNHNS, CDR2 SASEGT, per germline. The chain's CDR3 is CASTRTILNYGYTF. The CDR3 nucleotides read TGTGCCAGCACCCGGACAATTTTGAACTATGGCTACACCTTC.

The rearrangement joins TRBV5-1 to TRBJ1-2; possibly TRBD1 for D (5 bases). This CDR3 has 13 residues. Germline V lookup: CDR1 SGHRS, CDR2 YFSETQ. Trimming stripped 4 bases from V and 8 bases from J, with 15 bases between. In DNA, the CDR3 is TGCGCCAGCAGCCTCCGAAGGGGCGAGGGCTACACCTTC. Protein sequence: CASSLRRGEGYTF. The full variable domain, its missing parts supplied by reference TRBV5-1 and TRBJ1-2, is KAGVTQTPRYLIKTRGQQVTLSCSPISGHRSVSWYQQTPGQGLQFLFEYFSETQRNKGNFPGRFSGRQFSNSRSEMNVSTLELGDSALYLCASSLRRGEGYTFGSGTRLTVV.

This clonotype was recorded a few times. The rearrangement uses TRBV14 and TRBJ2-1, with 9 nucleotides matching TRBD1. With the DNA end fitting TRBJ2-7 better, the J assignment may be wrong. CDR1 and CDR2 from the germline V gene are SGHDN and FVKESK. This CDR3 has 13 amino acids. This chain's CDR3 is CASGRTGAYEQYF. The CDR3 DNA reads TGTGCCAGCGGCCGGACAGGGGCCTACGAGCAGTACTTC.

This clonotype appeared a few times. The chain employs TRBV6-6 and TRBJ2-5, with TRBD1 identical over 11 bases. Germline V gene sequence: CDR1 MNHNY, CDR2 SVGAGI (reference sequence). After removal of 6 bases from V and 11 bases from J, the junction contained 5 bases not matched to a gene. The CDR3 has 12 amino acids. The CDR3 sequence: CASRDRGREQYF. The CDR3 DNA reads as TGTGCCAGCAGGGACAGGGGGCGTGAGCAGTACTTC.

This clonotype was picked up a small number of times. The chain carries TRBV29-1 and TRBJ1-2; D is possibly TRBD1 (6 bases). The CDR3 has 12 residues. Trimming shortened V by 0 bases and J by 8 bases, and 10 bases separated the two germline ends. From germline, CDR1 is SQVTM and CDR2 ANQGSEA. CDR3 region: CSVEDGGPGYTF. The CDR3 DNA sequence: TGCAGCGTTGAAGACGGGGGGCCCGGCTACACCTTC.

The chain has TRBV20-1 and TRBJ2-1; 11 nucleotides align to TRBD2. Germline V gene lookup returns CDR1 DFQATT and CDR2 SNEGSKA (reference sequence). With V trimmed by 2 bases and J by 3 bases, 6 bases remained unmatched. The CDR3 is 16 residues long. CDR3 in amino acids: CSARLAGGVVYNEQFF. CDR3 bases: TGCAGTGCTAGACTAGCGGGGGGTGTTGTCTACAATGAGCAGTTCTTC.

The V and J genes are TRBV2 and TRBJ2-3; D gene unclear. Germline CDR1 is SNHLY and CDR2 is FYNNEI. The CDR3 extends over 12 amino acids. V was cut by 6 bases and J by 2 bases, with 6 bases left in between. CDR3 in amino acids: CASRVLTDTQYF. The DNA of the CDR3 is TGTGCCAGCAGGGTCCTCACAGATACGCAGTATTTT.

Remarks on this clonotype: One junction end does not reproduce the germline sequence, and a read error may be involved. This chain joins TRBV4-1 and TRBJ2-2; D may be TRBD2 (6 bases). Germline values: CDR1 MGHRA, CDR2 YSYEKL. This CDR3 is 17 amino acids long. The CDR3 region has the DNA TGTGCCAGCAGCCAAGGGGACTTCCCTGGGGACACCGGGGAGCTGTTTTTT. It specifies CASSQGDFPGDTGELFF.

The chain joins TRBV5-1 to TRBJ1-1; D might be TRBD1 (5 bases). Trimming cost V 4 bases and J 7 bases, with 17 bases left between them. This CDR3 has 14 residues. The germline V gene has CDR1 SGHRS and CDR2 YFSETQ. In DNA, the CDR3 is TGCGCCAGCAGCCTAGCAGACAGTAACTTTGAAGCTTTCTTT. Amino acids: CASSLADSNFEAFF.

The CDR3 bases are TGCAGCGTTGACCCAAGACTAGCGGGAGGAGGTTACAATGAGCAGTTCTTC. This sequence encodes CSVDPRLAGGGYNEQFF. V gene TRBV29-1 combines with J gene TRBJ2-1, with TRBD2 matching over 13 bases. Germline-derived CDR1 and CDR2 are SQVTM and ANQGSEA. Trimming removed 3 bases from V and 4 bases from J; junction bases left unmatched: 9. CDR3 length: 17 residues.

This clonotype was recorded a few times. The V and J genes are TRBV3-1 and TRBJ2-3; 7 bases line up with TRBD2. V gave up 4 bases and J gave up 2 bases; unmatched junction bases: 6. The germline V gene encodes CDR1 LGHDT and CDR2 YNNKEL (reference sequence). The CDR3 sequence is 15 residues long. The chain's CDR3 is CASSLKRGVTDTQYF. DNA of the CDR3: TGTGCCAGCAGCCTCAAGCGGGGCGTCACAGATACGCAGTATTTT.

J is TRBJ2-2 and V is TRBV18; weak D call: TRBD1 (7 bases). CDR3 size: 15 residues. CDR1 and CDR2 from the germline V gene are KGHSH and LQKENI. V dropped 3 bases and J dropped 5 bases, with 13 bases sitting between them. The CDR3 loop reads CASSPRQGGTGELFF. The CDR3 region has the DNA TGTGCCAGCTCACCTAGACAGGGAGGAACCGGGGAGCTGTTTTTT.

CDR3 DNA: TGTGCCAGCAGTTCCCCGGGACACATTAGGAACACTGAAGCTTTCTTT. It translates to CASSSPGHIRNTEAFF. The J gene is TRBJ1-1, the V gene TRBV6-1, with a possible D match to TRBD1 (6 bases). Germline CDR1 MNHNS, CDR2 SASEGT. CDR3 length equals 16 residues. V was clipped by 5 bases and J by 1 base, with 17 bases between them.

The chain joins TRBV2 to TRBJ2-7, with a tentative D call TRBD2 (6 bases). The CDR3 runs to 15 residues. Germline V lookup: CDR1 SNHLY, CDR2 FYNNEI. Trimming removed 3 bases at V and 0 bases at J, with 12 bases between. The CDR3 nucleotides are TGTGCCAGCAGTGAGTCGTCTAGCGTCTCCTACGAGCAGTACTTC. As protein: CASSESSSVSYEQYF.

The chain carries TRBV9 and TRBJ2-4, with 8 bases lining up with TRBD2. There are 15 residues in the CDR3. Germline V gene lookup returns CDR1 SGDLS and CDR2 YYNGEE. Trimming cost V 7 bases and J 8 bases; bases outside gene matches: 14. CDR3 amino acids: CASSPSGGLRDIQYF. In nucleotides, the CDR3 is TGTGCCAGCTCCCCCAGCGGGGGTCTCAGGGACATTCAGTACTTC. Variable domain in full (rest from reference TRBV9 and TRBJ2-4): DSGVTQTPKHLITATGQRVTLRCSPRSGDLSVYWYQQSLDQGLQFLIQYYNGEERAKGNILERFSAQQFPDLHSELNLSSLELGDSALYFCASSPSGGLRDIQYFGAGTRLSVL.

This rearrangement joins TRBV27 to TRBJ2-1; 11 bases match TRBD2. The CDR3 runs to 15 residues. Unmatched junction bases numbered 6, after V lost 3 bases and J lost 8 bases. In germline, CDR1 is MNHEY, CDR2 SMNVEV (reference sequence). CDR3 DNA sequence: TGTGCCAGCAGTTTGGGGGTAGCGGGAGGGTATGAGCAGTTCTTC. Its translation: CASSLGVAGGYEQFF.

The chain carries TRBV5-1 and TRBJ2-1; 10 bases agree with TRBD2. The CDR3 spans 15 residues. The junction had 4 bases not matched to a gene; V was cut back by 5 bases and J by 2 bases. Germline lookup yields CDR1 SGHRS and CDR2 YFSETQ. The CDR3 sequence: CASSQAGGPYNEQFF. In nucleotides, the CDR3 is TGCGCCAGCAGTCAAGCGGGAGGGCCCTACAATGAGCAGTTCTTC.

Note on this clonotype: The junction differs from germline at one of its ends, possibly a read error. The J gene is TRBJ2-1, the V gene TRBV5-1; 7 positions match TRBD1. The CDR3 is 16 residues long. CDR1 is SGHRS and CDR2 is YFSETQ in the germline V gene. DNA of the CDR3: TGCGCCAGCAGCCCACAGGGCAGGGGGACCTACAAGGAGCAGTTCTTC. Its protein product is CASSPQGRGTYKEQFF.

The table lists this clonotype with a few counts. J is TRBJ2-3 and V is TRBV29-1; unclear D gene. Germline V lookup: CDR1 SQVTM, CDR2 ANQGSEA. This CDR3 has 17 residues. V was trimmed by 0 bases and J by 0 bases, leaving 16 bases between them. The chain's CDR3 is CSVEDLIRSTSTDTQYF. In DNA form, the CDR3 reads TGCAGCGTTGAAGATCTGATTAGATCTACTAGCACAGATACGCAGTATTTT.

The chain recombines TRBV5-1 with TRBJ2-7, with D uncertain. The CDR3 has 16 residues. Between the trimmed V and J ends, which lost 5 bases and 2 bases, there was a span of 20 bases. Germline values: CDR1 SGHRS, CDR2 YFSETQ. This chain's CDR3 is CASRSQPETNTYEQYF. In DNA, the CDR3 is TGCGCCAGCAGATCACAACCCGAGACGAATACCTACGAGCAGTACTTC.

This clonotype was detected only a few times. The rearrangement joins TRBV29-1 to TRBJ1-6; possibly TRBD1 for D (6 bases). V was shortened by 6 bases and J by 2 bases, with 17 bases between the two germline ends. This CDR3 is built from 16 residues. Germline CDR1 is SQVTM and CDR2 is ANQGSEA. The CDR3 protein is CSVPAQGSTYNSPLHF. CDR3 DNA sequence: TGCAGCGTGCCCGCTCAGGGGTCAACCTATAATTCACCCCTCCACTTT.